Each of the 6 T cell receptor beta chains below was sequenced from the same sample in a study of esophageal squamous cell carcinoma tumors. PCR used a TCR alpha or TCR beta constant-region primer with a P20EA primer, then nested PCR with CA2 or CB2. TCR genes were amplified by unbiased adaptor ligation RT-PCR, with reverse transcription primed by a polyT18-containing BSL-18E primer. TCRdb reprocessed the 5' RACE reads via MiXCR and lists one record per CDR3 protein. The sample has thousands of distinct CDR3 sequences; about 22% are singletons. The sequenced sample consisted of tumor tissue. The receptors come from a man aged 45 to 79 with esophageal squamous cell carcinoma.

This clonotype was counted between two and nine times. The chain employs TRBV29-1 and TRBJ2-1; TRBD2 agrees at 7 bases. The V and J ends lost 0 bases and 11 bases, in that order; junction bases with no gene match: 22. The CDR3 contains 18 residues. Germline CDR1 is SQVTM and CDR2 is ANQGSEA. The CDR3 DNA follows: TGCAGCGTTGAAGATCCTGGGGACTACGGGGTAGCTCCGGCCCAGCAGTTCTTC. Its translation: CSVEDPGDYGVAPAQQFF.

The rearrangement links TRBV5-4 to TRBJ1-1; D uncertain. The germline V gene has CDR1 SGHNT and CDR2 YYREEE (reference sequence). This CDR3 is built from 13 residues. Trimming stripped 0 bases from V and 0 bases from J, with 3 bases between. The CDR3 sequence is CASSLELNTEAFF. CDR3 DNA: TGTGCCAGCAGCTTGGAGCTGAACACTGAAGCTTTCTTT.

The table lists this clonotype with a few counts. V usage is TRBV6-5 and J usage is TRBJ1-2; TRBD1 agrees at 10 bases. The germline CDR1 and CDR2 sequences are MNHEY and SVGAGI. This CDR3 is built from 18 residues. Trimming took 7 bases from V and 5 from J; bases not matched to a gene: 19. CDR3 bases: TGTGCCAGCAAGGATGGGCCAAGGGACAGGGGTTCCGGTTATGGCTACACCTTC. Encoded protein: CASKDGPRDRGSGYGYTF.

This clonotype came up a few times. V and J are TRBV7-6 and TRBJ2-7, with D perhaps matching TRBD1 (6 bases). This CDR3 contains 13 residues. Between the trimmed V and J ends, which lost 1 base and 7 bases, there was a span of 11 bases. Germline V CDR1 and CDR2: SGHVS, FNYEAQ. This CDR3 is CASSLGWDTEQYF. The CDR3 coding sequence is TGTGCCAGCAGCTTAGGATGGGACACGGAGCAGTACTTC.

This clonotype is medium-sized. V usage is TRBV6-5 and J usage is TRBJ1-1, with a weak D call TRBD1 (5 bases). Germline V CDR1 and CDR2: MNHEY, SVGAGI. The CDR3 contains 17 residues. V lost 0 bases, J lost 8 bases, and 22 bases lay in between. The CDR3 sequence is CASSYSSPLLGGSEAFF. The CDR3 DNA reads TGTGCCAGCAGTTACTCGTCTCCTTTACTGGGGGGGAGCGAAGCTTTCTTT.

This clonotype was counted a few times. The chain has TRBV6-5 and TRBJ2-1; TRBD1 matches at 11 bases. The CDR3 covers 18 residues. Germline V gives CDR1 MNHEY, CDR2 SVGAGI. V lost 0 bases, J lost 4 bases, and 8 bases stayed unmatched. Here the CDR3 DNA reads TGTGCCAGCAGTTACTCCGGCTTTGGACAGGGGGCTTACAATGAGCAGTTCTTC. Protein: CASSYSGFGQGAYNEQFF.